This T cell receptor (beta chain) was sequenced for a study of shared clonotypes between healthy human individuals. Study-wide results and limits: Memory subsets generally showed lower estimated richness than naive subsets. Clonotype sharing among donors likely depends on sequencing depth.

Clones were sequenced by immunoSEQ multiplex PCR, and TCRdb holds only the in-frame ones, with some missing. This sample has 2 million to 2.5 million clones, with 93% found just once. The J segment lost 5 bases and the V segment lost 6 bases, leaving 8 bases of the junction unmatched. CDR1 and CDR2 (germline): SGHVS, FQNEAQ. The CDR3 loop spans 14 amino acids. Concerning this clone: Antigen unknown.

This TCR derives from a man between 18 and 29 years old in good health. Some clones in this sample may be carry-over from other donors' samples. The gene calls are TRBV7-8 and TRBJ2-5; 8 bases match TRBD1. Material for sequencing was naive CD4+ T cells from PBMCs. Subset denoted: CD45RA+ positively selected. The CDR3, as DNA: TGTGCCAGCAGGGACCGGACAGGGCGGGAGACCCAGTACTTC. It translates to CASRDRTGRETQYF.